This entry concerns a single T cell receptor (beta chain). Its antigen is currently unknown. The record originates from a study of OX40 agonist ivuxolimab in advanced cancers. For the study at large: Patients were treated with intravenous ivuxolimab, dosed at 0.01 to 10 mg/kg and infused every 2 weeks.

TCRdb keeps only in-frame clones here, not all; method: immunoSEQ multiplex PCR. The data contain roughly 80,000 clones, about 92% of them seen just once; the ten biggest clones take up approximately 14%. Overall study results and limits: Expanded peripheral T cell antigen specificity was not determined.

The receptor was isolated from an adult with an advanced solid tumor such as melanoma, head and neck, liver or kidney cancer. Sequenced material: CD4+ or CD8+ T cells sorted from blood, taken in a trial of the OX40 agonist ivuxolimab.

The CDR3 spells CSVAGSWHEQYF. DNA of the CDR3: TGCAGCGTTGCGGGCAGTTGGCACGAGCAGTACTTC. V and J are TRBV29-1 and TRBJ2-7; no clear D. Germline CDR1 and CDR2: SQVTM and ANQGSEA. This CDR3 is built from 12 residues. The V end lost 4 bases, the J end lost 5 bases, and 12 bases lay between the germline ends.